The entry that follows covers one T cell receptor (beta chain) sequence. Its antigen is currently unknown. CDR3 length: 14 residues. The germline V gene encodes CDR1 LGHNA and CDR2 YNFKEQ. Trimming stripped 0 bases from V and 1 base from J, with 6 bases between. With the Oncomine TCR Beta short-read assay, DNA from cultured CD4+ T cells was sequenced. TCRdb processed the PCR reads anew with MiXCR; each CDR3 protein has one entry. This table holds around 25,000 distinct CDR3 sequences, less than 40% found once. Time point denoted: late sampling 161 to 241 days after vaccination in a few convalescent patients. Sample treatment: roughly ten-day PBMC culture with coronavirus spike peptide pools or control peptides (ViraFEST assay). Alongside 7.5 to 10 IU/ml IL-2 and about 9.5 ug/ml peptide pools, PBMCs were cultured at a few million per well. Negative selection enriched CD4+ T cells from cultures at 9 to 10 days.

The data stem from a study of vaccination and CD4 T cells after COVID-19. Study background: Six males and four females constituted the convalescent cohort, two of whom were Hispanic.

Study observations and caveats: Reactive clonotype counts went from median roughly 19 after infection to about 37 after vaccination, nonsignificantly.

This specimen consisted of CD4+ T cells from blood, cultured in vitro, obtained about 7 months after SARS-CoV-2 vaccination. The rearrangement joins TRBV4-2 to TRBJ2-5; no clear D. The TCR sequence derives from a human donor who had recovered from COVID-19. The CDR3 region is CASSQDTSQETQYF. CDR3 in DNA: TGTGCCAGCAGCCAAGATACCTCCCAAGAGACCCAGTACTTC.